Listed below are T cell receptor beta chains from one sample, sequenced in a study of T cell repertoires in aging, cancer and after chemotherapy. From the multiplex PCR reads, TCRdb called clonotypes with MiXCR, one entry per CDR3 protein. Of under 5,000 distinct CDR3 sequences detected, roughly two fifths appear once; the ten largest clones hold 3.6%. The sample taken for sequencing was blood. The source of these receptors is a human donor with a blood cancer. Both conserved end residues are part of each CDR3. Fields, in order: V gene, J gene, clone size, D gene, CDR3 DNA, CDR3 protein. D genes are given only for firm matches. Size is stated for part of the rows, as once, few or many counts, or as a class when the clone is expanded.

TRBV5-1	TRBJ2-5	-	-	TGTGCCAGCAGTTACGGGCGGGGGCCCGGCGTTTTGGAGACCCAGTACTTC	CASSYGRGPGVLETQYF
TRBV6-1	TRBJ2-7	-	-	TGTGCCAGCGCCGGGTTCTACGAGCAGTACTTC	CASAGFYEQYF
TRBV6-5	TRBJ2-2	-	TRBD2	TGTGCCAGCAGACAAGCGGGAGGGGACGCCGGGGAGCTGTTTTTT	CASRQAGGDAGELFF
TRBV10-3	TRBJ2-5	-	-	TGTGCCATCAGTGATCCCCTTGTGGGTGAGACCCAGTACTTC	CAISDPLVGETQYF
TRBV7-9	TRBJ2-2	few	-	TGTGCCAGCACCCCTCGGGGTTACACCGGGGAGCTGTTTTTT	CASTPRGYTGELFF
TRBV29-1	TRBJ2-3	large	-	TGCAGCGGTCAAGGGAGAACCACAGATACGCAGTATTTT	CSGQGRTTDTQYF
TRBV19	TRBJ1-2	few	-	TGTGCCAGTACCCGCTTCGGGGGGCTCGGCTATGGCTACACCTTC	CASTRFGGLGYGYTF
TRBV18	TRBJ2-1	few	TRBD2	TGTGCCAGCTCACCACTTTTGGCTAGCGGGAGACGGTTATCCAGCAATGAGCAGTTCTTC	CASSPLLASGRRLSSNEQFF
TRBV19	TRBJ2-4	-	-	TGTGCCAGTAGTATAAAACTAGCCAAAAACATTGAGTACTTC	CASSIKLAKNIEYF
TRBV7-6	TRBJ2-2	medium-sized	-	TGTGCCAGCAGGGAGGGGCAGGCGAACACCGGGGAGCTGTTTTTT	CASREGQANTGELFF
TRBV29-1	TRBJ1-3	medium-sized	-	TGCAGCGTCGTTACTCGGGGAAGCATTGGAAACACCATATATTTT	CSVVTRGSIGNTIYF
TRBV24-1	TRBJ2-1	-	-	TGTGCCACCAGTGATCGGACAGCTCCCTACAATGAGCAGTTCTTC	CATSDRTAPYNEQFF
TRBV10-3	TRBJ2-1	-	-	TGTGCCATCAGCGGTAGCCTGCTAGGCGATGAGCAGTTCTTC	CAISGSLLGDEQFF
TRBV9	TRBJ2-2	once	-	TGTGCCAGCAGCGTAAAAAGGAACACCGGGGAGCTGTTTTTT	CASSVKRNTGELFF
TRBV19	TRBJ1-4	few	TRBD1	TGTGCCAGTTCTCAGGGGGCGCGCGAAAAACTGTTTTTT	CASSQGAREKLFF
TRBV20-1	TRBJ2-3	-	-	TGCAGTGCTGAAAACAAAGGACGAACCACAGATACGCAGTATTTT	CSAENKGRTTDTQYF
TRBV12-3/TRBV12-4	TRBJ2-7	-	TRBD2	TGTGCCAGCACCCCGCGGGCTAGCGGACTTTACGAGCAGTACTTC	CASTPRASGLYEQYF
TRBV27	TRBJ1-5	-	TRBD1	TGTGCCAGCAGCTCCAAACCAGGGACAGTCCATGATCAGCCCCAGCATTTT	CASSSKPGTVHDQPQHF
TRBV5-6	TRBJ2-3	-	-	TGTGCCAGCAGCTTAATACCGGGCTCCACAGATACGCAGTATTTT	CASSLIPGSTDTQYF
TRBV7-9	TRBJ2-1	-	-	TGTGCCAGCAGCTTATTGGGAATGTTGAGCTCCTACAGTGAGCAGTTCTTC	CASSLLGMLSSYSEQFF
TRBV5-4	TRBJ2-5	-	TRBD2	TGTGCCAGCAGCACAAAGGGACTAGAAGCCGAGACCCAGTACTTC	CASSTKGLEAETQYF
TRBV5-1	TRBJ2-3	few	-	TGCGCCAGCAGCTTGACGCTCGCTAGCACAGATACGCAGTATTTT	CASSLTLASTDTQYF
TRBV30	TRBJ2-2	-	TRBD2	TGTGCCTGGCAACTAGCGGACTCCGGGGAGCTGTTTTTT	CAWQLADSGELFF
TRBV19	TRBJ1-2	few	-	TGTGCCAGTAGTTTTGGCGCCATGACCGGCTACACCTTC	CASSFGAMTGYTF
TRBV27	TRBJ1-2	few	-	TGTGCCAGCAGTTTATCTAAAAAGGTGAGCTACACCTTC	CASSLSKKVSYTF
TRBV12-3/TRBV12-4	TRBJ2-7	few	TRBD2	TGTGCCAGCACCAAAACTAGCGGTTCCTACGAGCAGTACTTC	CASTKTSGSYEQYF
TRBV30	TRBJ2-7	few	-	TGTGCAAACAGCGCCCGGGACGGACTCTACGAGCAGTACTTC	CANSARDGLYEQYF
TRBV6-1	TRBJ2-7	once	TRBD2	TGTGCCAGCAGTGAATCTAGCGGGAGGGCCAGAGGCGAGCAGTACTTC	CASSESSGRARGEQYF
TRBV11-2	TRBJ2-2	-	-	TGTGCCAGCAGCTTAGGTGGGACTGAGAACACCGGGGAGCTGTTTTTT	CASSLGGTENTGELFF